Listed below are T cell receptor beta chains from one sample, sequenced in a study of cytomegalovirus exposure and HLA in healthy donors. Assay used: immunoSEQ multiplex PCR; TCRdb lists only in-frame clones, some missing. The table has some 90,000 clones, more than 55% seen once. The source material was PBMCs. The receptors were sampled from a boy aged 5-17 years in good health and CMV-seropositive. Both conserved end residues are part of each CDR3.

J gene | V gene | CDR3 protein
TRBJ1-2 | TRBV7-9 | CASSLALAGFAEGYTF
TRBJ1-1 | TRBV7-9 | CSSSLRGRGYSLDTEAFF
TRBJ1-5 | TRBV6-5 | CASSYGRDQPQHF
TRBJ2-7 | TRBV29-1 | CSARKVAEEVGEQYF
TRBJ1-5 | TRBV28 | CASSWGGQPQNF
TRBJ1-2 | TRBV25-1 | CASSVGTGGSGYTF
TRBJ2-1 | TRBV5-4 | CASSPLDRLHEQFF
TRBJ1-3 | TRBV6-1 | CASSAGRGAGNTIYF
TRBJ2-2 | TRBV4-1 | CASSQEAGSNGELFF
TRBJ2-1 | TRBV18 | CASSPALGELQFF
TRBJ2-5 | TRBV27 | CASSFPGTSGPLAQETQYF
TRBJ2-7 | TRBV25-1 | CASSASSGGAEQYF
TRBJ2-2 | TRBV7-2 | CASSLVGGDMDTGELFF
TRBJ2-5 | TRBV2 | CASRKVGQSETQYF
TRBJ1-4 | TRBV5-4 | CASSRGSDRGEKLFF
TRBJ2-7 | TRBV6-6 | CASRPQRGGLYEQYF
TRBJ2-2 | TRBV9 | CASRPVGSGGELFF
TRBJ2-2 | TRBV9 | CASRPHLEGTGELFF
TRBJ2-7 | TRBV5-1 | CASSQGPGTTYEQYF
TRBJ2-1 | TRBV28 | CASSWSFGDRVTWEQFF
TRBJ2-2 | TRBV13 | CASSLIGRETGELFF
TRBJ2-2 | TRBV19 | CASSIQGSNTGELFF
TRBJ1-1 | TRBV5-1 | CASTRGTAGEKAFF
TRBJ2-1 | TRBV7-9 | CASSYGQGLYNEQFF
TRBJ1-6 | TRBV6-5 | CASSYSTRDSPLNF
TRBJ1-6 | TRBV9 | CASSVGKGNSPLHF
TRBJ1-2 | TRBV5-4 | CASSDQGTYGYTF
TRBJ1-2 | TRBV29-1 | CSVEVVRAYGYTF
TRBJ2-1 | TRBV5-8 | CASSVMSGGSYNEQFF
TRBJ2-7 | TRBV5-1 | CASSLPLAGVSYEQYF
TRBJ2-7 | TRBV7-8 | CASSTIRLVSPGEQYF
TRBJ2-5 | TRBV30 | CAWSVGGIWETQYF
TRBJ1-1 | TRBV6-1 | CASPPRGNTEAFF
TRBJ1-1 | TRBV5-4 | CASSSQGVGEAFF
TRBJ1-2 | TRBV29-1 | CSVEGWQGSIGYTF
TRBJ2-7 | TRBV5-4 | CASSRWGRAYEQYF
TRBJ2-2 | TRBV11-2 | CASSFVRGNTGELFF
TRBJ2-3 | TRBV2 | CASSELMGVFDTQYF
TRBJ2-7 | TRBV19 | CASSISGTGGPGQYF
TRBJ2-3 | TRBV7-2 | CASSAPGTSRDTQYF
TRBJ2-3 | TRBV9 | CASSPRGLAGDYSDTQYF
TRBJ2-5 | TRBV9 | CASSGAGGPEETQYF
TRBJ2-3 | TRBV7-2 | CASSSHGGAADTQYF